Included here is one T cell receptor beta chain sequence, with context. Its antigen is not known. This sample is part of a study of T cell responses to AZD1222 COVID-19 vaccine. The study, taken as a whole, reports: Clonal diversity may have been underestimated in mostly white British donors. Spike was spanned by vaccine-associated CD4 TCRs, with dominance at 160-218 and 743-854.

Sequenced by immunoSEQ multiplex PCR; TCRdb stores in-frame clones only, minus some. The sample has roughly 170,000 clones; under 95% are singletons. Germline CDR1 and CDR2: LGHDT and YNNKEL (reference sequence). There are 16 residues in the CDR3. The V end was cut by 1 base, the J end by 0 bases, with 10 bases between. Some second doses came at about 4 weeks and others at about 12 weeks; these were pooled. This chain links TRBV3-1 (or the pseudogene TRBV3-2) with TRBJ2-1; D is ambiguous. This receptor was identified in an adult who received the AZD1222 COVID-19 vaccine. The sample was peripheral blood, taken 28 days after the second AZD1222 dose. The CDR3, as DNA: TGTGCCAGCAGCCAAGTAGCCCAGAGCTCCTACAATGAGCAGTTCTTC. Translated, it gives CASSQVAQSSYNEQFF.